Sequencing of this T cell receptor beta chain was carried out in a study of T cells expressing NK-cell markers. With regard to this clonotype: No antigen is known for it.

Reprocessing the 5' RACE reads, TCRdb reports a single entry for every CDR3 protein and omits DNA. This listing includes 550,000 to 600,000 distinct CDR3 sequences. In germline, CDR1 is LGHNA, CDR2 YSLEER. The CDR3 contains 16 residues. Study outcomes and limitations: Certain NKG2C+ T cell clones were expanded, and their HCMV specificity remained unclear.

The TCR sequence derives from a man between 18 and 35 years old in good health. The chain uses TRBV4-3 and TRBJ2-7; TCRdb's D gene call, TRBD1, goes unchecked for lack of DNA. Sequencing was carried out using blood T cells: a sorted CD56 or NKG2C T cell subset, CD4+ or CD8+ T cells, or bulk PBMC T cells (not recorded which). This CDR3 is CASSQNFPGTPYEQYF.